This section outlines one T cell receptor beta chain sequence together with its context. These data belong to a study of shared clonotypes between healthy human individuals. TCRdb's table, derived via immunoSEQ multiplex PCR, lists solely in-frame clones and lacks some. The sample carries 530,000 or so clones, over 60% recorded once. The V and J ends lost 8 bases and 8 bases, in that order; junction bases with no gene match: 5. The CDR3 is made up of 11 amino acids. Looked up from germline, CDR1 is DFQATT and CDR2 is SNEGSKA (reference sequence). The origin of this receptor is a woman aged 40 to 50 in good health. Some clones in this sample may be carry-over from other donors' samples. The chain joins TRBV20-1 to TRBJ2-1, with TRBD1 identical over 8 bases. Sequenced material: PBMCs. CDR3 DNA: TGCAGTTTCTACAGGGGGGATGAGCAGTTCTTC. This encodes CSFYRGDEQFF.